This entry concerns a single TCR beta chain. The entry originates in a study of blood T cell repertoires in COVID-19. Original data processing: Quantification of nucleated cells was approximated via reference gene primer amplification. Profiled with immunoSEQ multiplex PCR; TCRdb holds only in-frame clones, not every one. V, J and clone size derive from that table, while D and trimming were established from the DNA sequence. This sample has 110,000 or so clones, with approximately 90% found just once. Source material: peripheral blood. This clonotype originated in a woman aged 45-65 years with acute or convalescent COVID-19.

CDR3 protein: CASSLASGRYEQYF. CDR3 in DNA: TGTGCCAGCAGCTTGGCCAGCGGGAGATACGAGCAGTACTTC. This rearrangement joins TRBV5-5 to TRBJ2-7; 8 bases are shared with TRBD2. Germline CDR1 and CDR2: SGHKS and YYEKEE (reference sequence). V was pared by 0 bases and J by 4 bases, with 3 bases of the junction left unmatched. This CDR3 is 14 amino acids long.